This record concerns one T cell receptor beta chain sequence. The antigen is undetermined. The data stem from a study of T-cell reconstitution after alpha-beta-depleted transplantation in children. General observations from the study: Counts and diversity of T cells one year after transplant came mostly from newly produced T cells. Where alpha-beta T cells came from about two months after transplant was reportedly several hundred expanded graft clones. Surviving recipient T cells and thymic progenitors accounted for the high day-60 TCRbeta diversity observed in some patients.

Construction of the TCRbeta library involved unique molecular identifiers. TCRdb re-derived calls from the PCR reads in MiXCR, one entry per CDR3 protein. Among 400,000 to 450,000 distinct CDR3 sequences listed, around two fifths were seen once. Per the germline V gene, CDR1 is DFQATT and CDR2 is SNEGSKA (reference sequence). The CDR3 length is 13 residues. V gave up 6 bases and J gave up 6 bases, with 15 bases separating them. The chain links TRBV20-1 to TRBJ2-1; D is undetermined. Sequences were derived from PBMCs, sampled before TCRalphabeta/CD19-depleted stem cell transplant. This TCR was recovered from a girl aged 2 to 9 with aplastic anemia, due to receive a stem cell transplant. The CDR3 DNA sequence: TGCAGTGCGCGGACCCAAGCCTTCAATGAGCAGTTCTTC. It is translated as CSARTQAFNEQFF.